The 21 T cell receptor beta chains below come from one sample, sequenced in a study of blood T cell repertoires in COVID-19. Assay: immunoSEQ multiplex PCR; the TCRdb copy retains only in-frame clones and omits some. The sample holds approximately 130,000 clones, about 77% seen once. Sequencing was performed on peripheral blood. The receptor set was obtained from a man older than 75 with acute or convalescent COVID-19.

V usage is TRBV5-6 and J usage is TRBJ2-1; 8 bases line up with TRBD2. The germline V gene has CDR1 SGHDT and CDR2 YYEEEE. Unmatched junction bases numbered 13, after V lost 5 bases and J lost 9 bases. The CDR3 covers 15 residues. The CDR3 spells CASSQLVGGASEQFF. The DNA of the CDR3 is TGTGCCAGCAGTCAGCTTGTCGGGGGGGCCTCTGAGCAGTTCTTC.

The CDR3: CASSLYSGGAGETQYF. The CDR3 nucleotides read TGTGCCAGCAGCCTCTATAGCGGGGGGGCCGGTGAGACCCAGTACTTC. The chain uses TRBV7-2 and TRBJ2-5; TRBD2 matches at 11 bases. J gave up 5 bases and V 5 bases, and 10 bases lay outside the gene matches. CDR1 is SGHTA, CDR2 FQGNSA, per germline. CDR3 length equals 16 residues.

V gene TRBV28 combines with J gene TRBJ1-4; the D is unclear. There are 14 residues in the CDR3. Germline loops: CDR1 MDHEN, CDR2 SYDVKM. Trimming cost V 8 bases and J 7 bases, with 17 bases left between them. The CDR3 region is CASSGNWLSEKLFF. The CDR3 region has the DNA TGTGCCAGCTCGGGTAATTGGCTTTCTGAAAAACTGTTTTTT.

The chain combines TRBV5-1 with TRBJ2-1; the D gene is possibly TRBD2 (6 bases). V dropped 10 bases and J dropped 2 bases, with 16 bases sitting between them. The CDR3 spans 14 residues. Germline CDR1 reads SGHRS; CDR2 reads YFSETQ. This CDR3 reads CASHQAGPYNEQFF. CDR3 sequence (DNA): TGCGCCTCCCACCAGGCGGGGCCCTACAATGAGCAGTTCTTC.

This clone was detected a few times. J is TRBJ1-4 and V is TRBV10-3, with D maybe TRBD1 (5 bases). This CDR3 is built from 15 residues. The V end was cut by 4 bases, the J end by 5 bases, with 14 bases between. CDR1 ENHRY and CDR2 SYGVKD come from the germline V gene. For the CDR3, the DNA is TGTGCCATCAGTGGTTCGGGACTTTCGAATGAAAAACTGTTTTTT. The encoded protein is CAISGSGLSNEKLFF.

In this sample, this clone turned up a few times. The chain couples TRBV2 to TRBJ2-5; D possibly corresponds to TRBD1 (5 bases). CDR1 is SNHLY and CDR2 is FYNNEI in the germline V gene. The CDR3 runs to 13 residues. V lost 6 bases to trimming and J lost 5 bases, with 13 bases between them. CDR3 sequence reads: CASRNQGSETQYF. CDR3 nucleotides: TGTGCCAGCAGGAATCAGGGAAGTGAGACCCAGTACTTC.

The chain combines TRBV10-3 with TRBJ1-6; D possibly corresponds to TRBD1 (5 bases). This CDR3 has 17 amino acids. Germline CDR1 reads ENHRY; CDR2 reads SYGVKD. Trimming removed 6 bases at V and 4 bases at J, with 19 bases between. CDR3 region: CAISQSEGGTYNSPLHF. The CDR3 region has the DNA TGTGCCATCAGCCAGTCGGAGGGAGGGACTTATAATTCACCCCTCCACTTT.

In this sample, this clone turned up a few times. The chain recombines TRBV7-9 with TRBJ2-7; 8 bases are shared with TRBD2. The CDR3 consists of 16 residues. J was trimmed by 2 bases and V by 2 bases; bases with no gene match: 8. CDR1 is SEHNR and CDR2 is FQNEAQ in the germline V gene (reference sequence). The CDR3 DNA sequence: TGTGCCAGCAGCTTAAGCGGGGGCGGGGCCCCCTACGAGCAGTACTTC. Translating gives CASSLSGGGAPYEQYF.

This clone was observed a handful of times. V is TRBV29-1 and J is TRBJ1-3; D not resolved. The length of the CDR3 is 16 residues. Germline CDR1 SQVTM, CDR2 ANQGSEA. The V and J ends lost 7 bases and 0 bases respectively, with 19 bases between them. CDR3 loop: CSAAEGSSSSGNTIYF. Here the CDR3 DNA reads TGCAGCGCCGCGGAGGGCTCGTCTTCCTCTGGAAACACCATATATTTT.

This clone was detected once. The chain recombines TRBV28 with TRBJ2-1; 9 bases align to TRBD2. This CDR3 has 15 amino acids. Germline V CDR1 and CDR2: MDHEN, SYDVKM. V dropped 6 bases and J dropped 5; count of bases not matched to a gene: 8. CDR3 in amino acids: CASSPPGTSNNEQFF. CDR3 in DNA: TGTGCCAGCAGCCCCCCTGGGACTAGCAACAATGAGCAGTTCTTC.

The chain uses TRBV6-2 or TRBV6-3 and TRBJ1-5; D gene uncertain. The CDR3 runs to 13 residues. Germline lookup yields CDR1 MNHEY and CDR2 SVGEGT. V dropped 5 bases and J dropped 8 bases, with 13 bases sitting between them. CDR3 bases: TGTGCCAGCAGTCTAGTCATTCGGGAGCCCCAGCATTTT. The encoded protein is CASSLVIREPQHF.

The gene calls are TRBV7-8 and TRBJ2-3; 9 bases agree with TRBD2. V gave up 5 bases and J gave up 10 bases; unmatched junction bases: 19. This CDR3 contains 17 residues. The germline V gene has CDR1 SGHVS and CDR2 FQNEAQ. The CDR3 protein is CASSTEPARGGGVSQYF. DNA of the CDR3: TGTGCCAGCAGCACCGAACCCGCGCGGGGCGGGGGGGTGTCGCAGTATTTT.

CDR3 loop: CATGRQGPRAGELFF. CDR3 DNA sequence: TGTGCCACCGGTAGACAGGGACCGAGGGCCGGGGAGCTGTTTTTT. The rearrangement links TRBV24-1 to TRBJ2-2, with 7 bases fitting TRBD1. The CDR3 runs 15 residues. Trimming took 9 bases from V and 6 from J; bases not matched to a gene: 12. The V gene's germline CDR1 is KGHDR and CDR2 SFDVKD.

This chain uses TRBV6-5 with TRBJ2-7; D is unclear. Trimming removed 2 bases from V and 0 bases from J, with 8 bases in between. The germline CDR1 and CDR2 sequences are MNHEY and SVGAGI. The CDR3 runs 14 residues. Here the CDR3 reads CASSYSTLSYEQYF. CDR3 nucleotide sequence: TGTGCCAGCAGTTACAGTACTCTCTCCTACGAGCAGTACTTC.

The rearrangement uses TRBV5-1 and TRBJ2-1; D is possibly TRBD1 (5 bases). Germline CDR1 is SGHRS and CDR2 is YFSETQ. Trimming shortened V by 0 bases and J by 3 bases, and 7 bases separated the two germline ends. CDR3 length: 14 residues. As DNA, the CDR3 is TGCGCCAGCAGCTTGGGACAGAACTACAATGAGCAGTTCTTC. This sequence encodes CASSLGQNYNEQFF. The whole variable domain, remainder taken from reference TRBV5-1 and TRBJ2-1, is KAGVTQTPRYLIKTRGQQVTLSCSPISGHRSVSWYQQTPGQGLQFLFEYFSETQRNKGNFPGRFSGRQFSNSRSEMNVSTLELGDSALYLCASSLGQNYNEQFFGPGTRLTVL.

The gene calls are TRBV5-4 and TRBJ2-5, with a weak D call TRBD1 (6 bases). Trimming stripped 0 bases from V and 5 bases from J, with 11 bases between. The CDR3 totals 14 residues. Germline loops: CDR1 SGHNT, CDR2 YYREEE (reference sequence). The CDR3 spells CASSLDRAPETQYF. CDR3 nucleotides: TGTGCCAGCAGCTTGGACAGGGCTCCGGAGACCCAGTACTTC.

This clone has only one observation. The rearrangement uses TRBV25-1 and TRBJ1-1; the D gene is possibly TRBD1 (6 bases). CDR1 MGHDK and CDR2 SYGVNS come from the germline V gene. Trimming cost V 5 bases and J 2 bases, with 15 bases left between them. This CDR3 has 15 residues. The CDR3 bases are TGTGCCAGCAGTCGGGGGGGGACATTAAACACTGAAGCTTTCTTT. Protein product: CASSRGGTLNTEAFF.

This chain uses TRBV5-1 with TRBJ1-1; 9 bases map to TRBD1. The J segment lost 0 bases and the V segment lost 3 bases, leaving 9 bases of the junction unmatched. The CDR3 sequence is 17 residues long. CDR1 and CDR2 from the germline V gene are SGHRS and YFSETQ. CDR3: CASSSSPGTGMNTEAFF. CDR3 bases: TGCGCCAGCAGCTCAAGTCCCGGGACAGGGATGAACACTGAAGCTTTCTTT. The full variable domain, completed using reference TRBV5-1 and TRBJ1-1, is KAGVTQTPRYLIKTRGQQVTLSCSPISGHRSVSWYQQTPGQGLQFLFEYFSETQRNKGNFPGRFSGRQFSNSRSEMNVSTLELGDSALYLCASSSSPGTGMNTEAFFGQGTRLTVV.

The rearrangement uses TRBV19 and TRBJ2-7; perhaps TRBD1 as D (7 bases). The germline V gene has CDR1 LNHDA and CDR2 SQIVND (reference sequence). With 3 bases removed from V and 2 bases from J, the gap between germline ends came to 14 bases. The CDR3 totals 15 residues. The CDR3 loop reads CASSIQGGPTYEQYF. The CDR3 DNA follows: TGTGCCAGTAGTATTCAGGGGGGCCCCACCTACGAGCAGTACTTC.

This clone was observed a few times. The chain combines TRBV5-6 with TRBJ1-3; D unresolved. Germline V gives CDR1 SGHDT, CDR2 YYEEEE. V lost 3 bases, J lost 1 base, and 8 bases lay in between. The CDR3 is 14 residues long. This chain's CDR3 is CASSYWASGNTIYF. In DNA, the CDR3 is TGTGCCAGCAGCTACTGGGCATCTGGAAACACCATATATTTT. The whole variable domain, remainder taken from reference TRBV5-6 and TRBJ1-3, is DAGVTQSPTHLIKTRGQQVTLRCSPKSGHDTVSWYQQALGQGPQFIFQYYEEEERQRGNFPDRFSGHQFPNYSSELNVNALLLGDSALYLCASSYWASGNTIYFGEGSWLTVV.

V and J are TRBV10-3 and TRBJ1-2, with D possibly being TRBD1 (5 bases). With 3 bases removed from V and 5 bases from J, the gap between germline ends came to 16 bases. The CDR3 is 15 residues long. Germline V gene data show CDR1 as ENHRY and CDR2 as SYGVKD. This CDR3 reads CAISDQGRVGYGYTF. The CDR3 DNA is TGTGCCATCAGTGATCAAGGCAGGGTAGGGTATGGCTACACCTTC.